Listed below are T cell receptor beta chains from one sample, sequenced in a study of T cell responses to AZD1222 COVID-19 vaccine. The table came from immunoSEQ multiplex PCR; TCRdb's copy has only in-frame clones and leaves some out. The data hold over 150,000 clones, with about 90% observed a single time. Sequenced here: peripheral blood, sampled on day 0 of MenACWY control vaccination. Receptors originate from an adult in good health. Each CDR3 is given with its conserved first and last residue. D genes are given only for firm matches. Not all rows give a size; the values are once, few, many and, for expanded clones, a class.

>TRBJ1-2|TRBV7-8|-|-
CASSLVDGYYGYTF
TGTGCCAGCAGCTTAGTAGACGGGTACTATGGCTACACCTTC
>TRBJ1-1|TRBV25-1|-|-
CASNQGTEAFF
TGTGCCAGCAACCAGGGAACTGAAGCTTTCTTT
>TRBJ1-2|TRBV21-1|-|-
CASSKDRLYGYTF
TGTGCCAGCAGCAAGGACAGGCTATATGGCTACACCTTC
>TRBJ2-5|TRBV9|-|TRBD2
CASSVATSGGYQETQYF
TGTGCCAGCAGCGTAGCTACTAGCGGGGGGTACCAAGAGACCCAGTACTTC
>TRBJ1-1|TRBV12-3/TRBV12-4|-|-
CASTLPGGGAFF
TGTGCCAGCACCCTCCCCGGTGGGGGTGCTTTCTTT
>TRBJ1-5|TRBV27|-|-
CASSPAGGNQPQHF
TGTGCCAGCAGCCCAGCAGGGGGCAATCAGCCCCAGCATTTT
>TRBJ2-6|TRBV6-2/TRBV6-3|-|TRBD2
CASSPGLAGGRSGANVLTF
TGTGCCAGCAGTCCGGGACTAGCGGGAGGAAGGTCTGGGGCCAACGTCCTGACTTTC
>TRBJ2-6|TRBV19|-|TRBD1
CASSIGWGQGASGANVLTF
TGTGCCAGTAGTATAGGATGGGGACAGGGGGCCTCTGGGGCCAACGTCCTGACTTTC
>TRBJ2-3|TRBV28|-|-
CASSQQGVRDTQYF
TGTGCCAGCAGTCAACAGGGTGTGAGGGATACGCAGTATTTT
>TRBJ2-5|TRBV11-2|once|-
CASGRGGGGETQYF
TGTGCCAGCGGCAGAGGGGGAGGTGGAGAGACCCAGTACTTC
>TRBJ1-1|TRBV7-2|-|-
CASNRWTDNTEAFF
TGTGCCAGCAACCGGTGGACAGATAACACTGAAGCTTTCTTT
>TRBJ2-2|TRBV3-1/TRBV3-2|-|-
CASSQVTPGYTGELFF
TGTGCCAGCAGCCAAGTCACCCCAGGATACACCGGGGAGCTGTTTTTT
>TRBJ1-4|TRBV4-3|-|TRBD1
CASSQRTGTGNEKLFF
TGCGCCAGCAGCCAGAGAACCGGGACAGGGAATGAAAAACTGTTTTTT
>TRBJ2-7|TRBV7-6|-|-
CASSPRDRPNYEQYF
TGTGCCAGCAGCCCGAGAGACAGGCCAAACTACGAGCAGTACTTC
>TRBJ2-3|TRBV19|-|TRBD1
CASSTTGGARADTQYF
TGTGCCAGTAGTACCACAGGGGGCGCGCGGGCCGATACGCAGTATTTT
>TRBJ1-2|TRBV15|-|TRBD1
CATSRDLDRGVYGYTF
TGTGCCACCAGCAGAGACCTAGACAGGGGGGTCTATGGCTACACCTTC
>TRBJ1-6|TRBV27|-|-
CASSPTLGFDSPLHF
TGTGCCAGCAGTCCCACCCTGGGGTTTGATTCACCCCTCCACTTT
>TRBJ2-7|TRBV19|-|TRBD1
CASSIRGTGWSSYEQYF
TGTGCCAGTAGTATAAGGGGGACAGGGTGGTCCTCCTACGAGCAGTACTTC
>TRBJ2-5|TRBV12-3/TRBV12-4|-|-
CASSLKPLGTQYF
TGTGCCAGCAGTTTAAAGCCTCTAGGGACCCAGTACTTC
>TRBJ2-2|TRBV23-1|-|TRBD1
CASSLDRVPGELFF
TGCGCCAGCAGTCTGGACAGGGTCCCCGGGGAGCTGTTTTTT
>TRBJ1-3|TRBV7-5|-|-
CVRTYLGTGNTIYF
TGTGTCAGAACGTACCTCGGGACTGGAAACACCATATATTTT
>TRBJ2-3|TRBV7-2|-|-
CASSLEAASTDTQYF
TGTGCCAGCAGCTTAGAAGCGGCGAGCACAGATACGCAGTATTTT
>TRBJ1-6|TRBV4-1|-|-
CASSSREGDRSPLHF
TGCGCCAGCAGCTCCCGGGAGGGGGATAGGTCACCCCTCCACTTT
>TRBJ1-1|TRBV7-2|-|-
CASSFFWGRRNTEAFF
TGTGCCAGCAGCTTCTTTTGGGGGCGCAGGAACACTGAAGCTTTCTTT
>TRBJ1-5|TRBV2|once|TRBD1
CATRAGDRQPQHF
TGTGCCACCAGGGCAGGGGACAGGCAGCCCCAGCATTTT
>TRBJ1-5|TRBV24-1|-|TRBD1
CATSDSAGGDQPQHF
TGTGCCACCAGTGATTCCGCAGGGGGGGATCAGCCCCAGCATTTT
>TRBJ1-1|TRBV6-6|-|TRBD1
CASSRTGQGGTEAFF
TGTGCCAGCAGTCGAACGGGACAGGGAGGCACTGAAGCTTTCTTT
>TRBJ1-1|TRBV18|once|-
CASSPRKTALNTEAFF
TGTGCCAGCTCACCACGGAAGACTGCCCTGAACACTGAAGCTTTCTTT
>TRBJ2-1|TRBV5-1|-|TRBD2
CASSLGPSGVSPSSYNEQFF
TGCGCCAGCAGCTTGGGTCCTAGCGGGGTCTCCCCGAGCTCCTACAATGAGCAGTTCTTC
>TRBJ1-1|TRBV5-4|-|-
CASSAGLNTEAFF
TGTGCCAGCAGCGCAGGCCTGAACACTGAAGCTTTCTTT
>TRBJ1-1|TRBV6-5|-|-
CASSPQGGRAFF
TGTGCCAGCAGCCCCCAGGGCGGTCGGGCTTTCTTT
>TRBJ1-1|TRBV5-1|few|-
CASSVDRLTEAFF
TGCGCCAGCAGCGTAGACAGGCTCACTGAAGCTTTCTTT
>TRBJ1-4|TRBV3-1/TRBV3-2|-|-
CASSLRGAGPGEKLFF
TGTGCCAGCAGCCTCCGAGGTGCCGGGCCTGGAGAAAAACTGTTTTTT
>TRBJ2-7|TRBV2|-|-
CASTVDKLSSYEQYF
TGTGCCAGCACCGTGGACAAACTAAGCTCCTACGAGCAGTACTTC
>TRBJ1-1|TRBV2|-|-
CASRGGRAFF
TGTGCCAGCAGGGGGGGTCGAGCTTTCTTT
>TRBJ1-1|TRBV11-3|-|TRBD1
CASGRDRDTEAFF
TGTGCCAGCGGCCGGGACAGGGACACTGAAGCTTTCTTT
>TRBJ1-3|TRBV19|-|TRBD1
CASSMDRASGNTIYF
TGTGCCAGTAGTATGGACAGGGCCTCTGGAAACACCATATATTTT
>TRBJ2-7|TRBV11-3|-|-
CASSFPWGGKSYEQYF
TGTGCCAGCAGCTTCCCGTGGGGCGGGAAGTCCTACGAGCAGTACTTC
>TRBJ1-1|TRBV29-1|-|-
CSVRADTEAFF
TGCAGCGTTAGGGCAGACACTGAAGCTTTCTTT
>TRBJ2-7|TRBV6-6|once|TRBD2
CASRAGESYEQYF
TGTGCCAGCAGAGCGGGAGAGTCCTACGAGCAGTACTTC
>TRBJ2-7|TRBV15|-|-
CATSRDRDPSYEQYF
TGTGCCACCAGCAGAGACCGGGACCCGTCCTACGAGCAGTACTTC
>TRBJ1-4|TRBV27|-|TRBD1
CASSPRDRVTEKLFF
TGTGCCAGCAGTCCTCGGGACAGGGTAACAGAAAAACTGTTTTTT
>TRBJ2-5|TRBV9|-|-
CASSVGLQGELETQYF
TGTGCCAGCAGCGTGGGACTCCAGGGAGAATTAGAGACCCAGTACTTC
>TRBJ2-3|TRBV9|-|-
CASSVGSGMGTDTQYF
TGTGCCAGCAGCGTAGGTTCGGGGATGGGCACAGATACGCAGTATTTT
>TRBJ1-1|TRBV5-8|-|-
CASRSHVGTEAFF
TGTGCCAGCAGGTCTCACGTGGGCACTGAAGCTTTCTTT
>TRBJ1-4|TRBV6-6|-|-
CASSGQLSVTNEKLFF
TGTGCCAGCAGTGGACAGTTATCCGTCACTAATGAAAAACTGTTTTTT
>TRBJ2-7|TRBV19|-|TRBD2
CASSIGGENYEQYF
TGTGCCAGTAGTATTGGGGGGGAGAACTACGAGCAGTACTTC
>TRBJ1-6|TRBV11-2|-|TRBD1
CASSPLTGISPLHF
TGTGCCAGCAGCCCCCTGACAGGGATTTCACCCCTCCACTTT
>TRBJ2-7|TRBV13|-|TRBD2
CASSLSGLAITYEQYF
TGTGCCAGCAGCTTGTCGGGACTAGCAATTACCTACGAGCAGTACTTC
>TRBJ2-3|TRBV14|-|-
CASSQEFPEPRTDTQYF
TGTGCCAGCAGCCAAGAATTCCCGGAACCGCGCACAGATACGCAGTATTTT
>TRBJ1-3|TRBV5-1|-|-
CASSVDVSSGNTIYF
TGCGCCAGCAGTGTGGACGTAAGCTCTGGAAACACCATATATTTT
>TRBJ2-3|TRBV30|-|-
CAWSVGRSTDTQYF
TGTGCCTGGAGTGTTGGTAGGAGCACAGATACGCAGTATTTT
>TRBJ1-2|TRBV5-4|-|-
CASSLDRTYGYTF
TGTGCCAGCAGCTTGGACAGGACCTATGGCTACACCTTC
>TRBJ2-1|TRBV11-3|once|TRBD2
CASSRGLADNEQFF
TGTGCCAGCAGCAGGGGACTAGCGGACAATGAGCAGTTCTTC
>TRBJ1-5|TRBV19|once|-
CASSHGGRVQPQHF
TGTGCCAGTAGTCATGGGGGGCGCGTTCAGCCCCAGCATTTT
>TRBJ1-2|TRBV11-3|-|TRBD1
CASTPLTGRMGYGYTF
TGTGCCAGCACCCCATTGACAGGGAGAATGGGCTATGGCTACACCTTC
>TRBJ2-1|TRBV9|-|TRBD2
CASSAEGGSSYNEQFF
TGTGCCAGCAGCGCTGAGGGAGGGAGCTCCTACAATGAGCAGTTCTTC
>TRBJ2-5|TRBV18|-|-
CASSPSGETQYF
TGTGCCAGCTCACCATCGGGGGAGACCCAGTACTTC
>TRBJ1-1|TRBV4-1|-|TRBD1
CASSQRQGPNTEAFF
TGCGCCAGCAGCCAGAGACAGGGGCCGAACACTGAAGCTTTCTTT